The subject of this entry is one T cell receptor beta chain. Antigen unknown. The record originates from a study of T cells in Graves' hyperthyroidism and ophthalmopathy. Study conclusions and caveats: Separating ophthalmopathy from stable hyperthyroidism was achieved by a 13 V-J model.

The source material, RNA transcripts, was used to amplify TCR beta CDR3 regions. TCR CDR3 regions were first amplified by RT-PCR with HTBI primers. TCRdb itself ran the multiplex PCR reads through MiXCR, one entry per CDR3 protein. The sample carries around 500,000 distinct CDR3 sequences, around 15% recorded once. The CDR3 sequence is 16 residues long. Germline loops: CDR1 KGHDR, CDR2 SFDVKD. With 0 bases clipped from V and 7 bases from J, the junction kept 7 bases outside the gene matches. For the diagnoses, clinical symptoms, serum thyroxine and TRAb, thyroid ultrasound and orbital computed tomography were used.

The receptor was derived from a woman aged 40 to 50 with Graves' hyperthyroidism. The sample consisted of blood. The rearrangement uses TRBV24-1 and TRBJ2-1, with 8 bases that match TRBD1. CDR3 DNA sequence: TGTGCCACCAGTGATTTGGGCCAGGGGGCGGGTAATGAGCAGTTCTTC. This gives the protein CATSDLGQGAGNEQFF.